In this sample, the clone carrying this T cell receptor beta chain turned up a few times. The data derive from a study of blood T cell repertoires in COVID-19. Study summary: From the United States, Italy and Spain came samples of acute and convalescent COVID-19.

The CDR3 is made up of 11 amino acids. V lost 7 bases and J 6 bases, leaving 4 bases between the germline ends. Germline V gene data show CDR1 as MDHEN and CDR2 as SYDVKM. Generated by immunoSEQ multiplex PCR, the TCRdb table keeps only in-frame clones and is missing some. The table includes 130,000 to 150,000 clones, about 83% detected once. The sequence was collected from a woman between 35 and 50 years old with acute or convalescent COVID-19. J is TRBJ1-6 and V is TRBV28, with D uncertain. The specimen sequenced was peripheral blood. CDR3 sequence: CASTSNSPLHF. The CDR3 bases are TGTGCCAGCACTTCTAATTCACCCCTCCACTTT. Supplemented by reference TRBV28 and TRBJ1-6, the full variable domain reads DVKVTQSSRYLVKRTGEKVFLECVQDMDHENMFWYRQDPGLGLRLIYFSYDVKMKEKGDIPEGYSVSREKKERFSLILESASTNQTSMYLCASTSNSPLHFGNGTRLTVT.